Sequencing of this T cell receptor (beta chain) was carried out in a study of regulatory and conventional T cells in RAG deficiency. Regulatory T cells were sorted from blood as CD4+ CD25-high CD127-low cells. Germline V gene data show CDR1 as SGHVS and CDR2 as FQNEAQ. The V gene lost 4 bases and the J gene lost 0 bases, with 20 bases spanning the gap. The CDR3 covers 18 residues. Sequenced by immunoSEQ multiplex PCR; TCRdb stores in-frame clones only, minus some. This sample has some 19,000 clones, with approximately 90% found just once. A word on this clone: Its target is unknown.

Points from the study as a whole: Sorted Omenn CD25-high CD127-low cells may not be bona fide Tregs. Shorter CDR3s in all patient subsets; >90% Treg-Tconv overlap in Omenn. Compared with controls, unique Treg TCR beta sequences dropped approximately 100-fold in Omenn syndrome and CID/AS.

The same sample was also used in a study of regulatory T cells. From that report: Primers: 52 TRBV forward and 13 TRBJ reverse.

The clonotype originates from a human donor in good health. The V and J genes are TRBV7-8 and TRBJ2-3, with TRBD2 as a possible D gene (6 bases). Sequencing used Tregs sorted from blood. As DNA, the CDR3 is TGTGCCAGCAGCTCCGGACTATCCCCGAGACCTAGCACAGATACGCAGTATTTT. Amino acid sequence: CASSSGLSPRPSTDTQYF.